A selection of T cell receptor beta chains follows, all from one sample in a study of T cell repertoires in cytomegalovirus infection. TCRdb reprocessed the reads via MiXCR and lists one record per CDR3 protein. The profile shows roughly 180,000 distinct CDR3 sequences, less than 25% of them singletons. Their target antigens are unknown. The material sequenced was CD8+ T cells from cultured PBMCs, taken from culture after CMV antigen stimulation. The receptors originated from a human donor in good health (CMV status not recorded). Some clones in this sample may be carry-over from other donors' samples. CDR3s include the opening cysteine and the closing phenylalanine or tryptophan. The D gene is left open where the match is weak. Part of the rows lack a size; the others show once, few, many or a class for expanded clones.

TGTGCCAGCAGCCCGACAGGGACCAATCAGCCCCAGCATTTT CASSPTGTNQPQHF few TRBJ1-5 TRBV7-9 TRBD1
TGTGCCACCAGCAGAGGAGTGAGGGGTACGAACACTGAAGCTTTCTTT CATSRGVRGTNTEAFF few TRBJ1-1 TRBV15 NA
TGTGCCACCAGTGAAGGGACAGAGAACACTGAAGCTTTCTTT CATSEGTENTEAFF few TRBJ1-1 TRBV24-1 TRBD1
TGTGCCATCATGCGGTCGGACTATGGCTACACCTTC CAIMRSDYGYTF NA TRBJ1-2 TRBV10-3 NA
TGTGCCAGCAGGCAGTCTAACTATGGCTACACCTTC CASRQSNYGYTF NA TRBJ1-2 TRBV12-3/TRBV12-4 NA
TGTGCCAGCAGCCCTAATGCCGGGACAGGCGTCGGCCAGCAGTACTTC CASSPNAGTGVGQQYF few TRBJ2-7 TRBV7-2 TRBD1
TGCGCCAGCAGCCAAGAAGGGGGGGGATCCTACGAGCAGTACTTC CASSQEGGGSYEQYF NA TRBJ2-7 TRBV4-1 NA
TGTGCCAGCAGCCTATCAGGGGGGGGGACCGACAATGAGCAGTTCTTC CASSLSGGGTDNEQFF few TRBJ2-1 TRBV7-2 NA
TGCGCCAGCAGCCAAAGGGGACAGAGCTCCTCCAATGAGCAGTTCTTC CASSQRGQSSSNEQFF NA TRBJ2-1 TRBV4-1 TRBD1
TGTGCCAGCAGCGACAGGGGGCGTTACAATGAGCAGTTCTTC CASSDRGRYNEQFF many TRBJ2-1 TRBV7-2 TRBD1
TGTGCCAGCAGCCAAACCCGACCAAATATGAACACTGAAGCTTTCTTT CASSQTRPNMNTEAFF many TRBJ1-1 TRBV7-2 NA
TGTGCCCGCAGTTACTCGTCTGAAACCAATGAGCAGTTCTTC CARSYSSETNEQFF NA TRBJ2-1 TRBV6-5 NA
TGTGCCAGCAGTTGGGTACCGAGCTCCTACAATGAGCAGTTCTTC CASSWVPSSYNEQFF few TRBJ2-1 TRBV12-3/TRBV12-4 NA
TGTGCCAGCAGTTATAGCCCGGGACGAGCTCCCTACAATGAGCAGTTCTTC CASSYSPGRAPYNEQFF few TRBJ2-1 TRBV12-3/TRBV12-4 NA